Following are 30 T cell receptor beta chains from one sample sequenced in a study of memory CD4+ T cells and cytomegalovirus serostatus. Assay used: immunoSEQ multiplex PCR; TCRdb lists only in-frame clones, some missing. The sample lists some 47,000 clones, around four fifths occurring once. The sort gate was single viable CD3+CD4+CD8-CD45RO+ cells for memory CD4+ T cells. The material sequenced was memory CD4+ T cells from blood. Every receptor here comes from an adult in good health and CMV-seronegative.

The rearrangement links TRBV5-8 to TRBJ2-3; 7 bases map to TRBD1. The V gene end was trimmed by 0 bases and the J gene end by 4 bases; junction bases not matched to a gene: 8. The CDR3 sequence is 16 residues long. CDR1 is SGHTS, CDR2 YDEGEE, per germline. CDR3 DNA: TGTGCCAGCAGCTTGGTAACAGGGGTTCATGCAGATACGCAGTATTTT. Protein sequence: CASSLVTGVHADTQYF.

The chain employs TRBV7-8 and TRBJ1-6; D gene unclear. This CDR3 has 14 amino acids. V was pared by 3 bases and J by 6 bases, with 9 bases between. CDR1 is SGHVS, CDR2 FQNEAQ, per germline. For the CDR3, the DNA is TGTGCCAGCAGCTTCACGGCCGGTAATTCACCCCTCCACTTT. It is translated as CASSFTAGNSPLHF.

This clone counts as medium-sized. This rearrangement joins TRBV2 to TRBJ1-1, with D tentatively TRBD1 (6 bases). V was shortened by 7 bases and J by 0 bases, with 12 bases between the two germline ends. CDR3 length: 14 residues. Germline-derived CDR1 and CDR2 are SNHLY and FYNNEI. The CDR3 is CASNSDSMNTEAFF. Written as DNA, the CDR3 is TGTGCCAGCAATTCGGACAGTATGAACACTGAAGCTTTCTTT.

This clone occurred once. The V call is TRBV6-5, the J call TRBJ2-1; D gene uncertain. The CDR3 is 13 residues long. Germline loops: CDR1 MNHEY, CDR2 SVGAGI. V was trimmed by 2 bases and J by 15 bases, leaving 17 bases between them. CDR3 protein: CASSYVVGTNRFF. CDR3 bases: TGTGCCAGCAGTTACGTAGTGGGTACTAACCGGTTCTTC.

CDR3 amino acids: CASSGGTSGQETQYF. The CDR3 nucleotides read TGTGCCAGCAGCGGCGGGACTAGCGGACAAGAGACCCAGTACTTC. The chain uses TRBV11-2 and TRBJ2-5; TRBD2 matches at 11 bases. Germline V gene lookup returns CDR1 SGHAT and CDR2 FQNNGV. This CDR3 is 15 amino acids long. V was pared by 5 bases and J by 2 bases, with 4 bases of the junction left unmatched.

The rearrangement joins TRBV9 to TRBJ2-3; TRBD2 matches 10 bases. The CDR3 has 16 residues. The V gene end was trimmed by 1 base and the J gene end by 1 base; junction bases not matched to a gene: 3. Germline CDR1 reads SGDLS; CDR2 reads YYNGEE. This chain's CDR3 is CASSVISGGGTDTQYF. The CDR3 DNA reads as TGTGCCAGCAGCGTAATCAGCGGGGGGGGCACAGATACGCAGTATTTT.

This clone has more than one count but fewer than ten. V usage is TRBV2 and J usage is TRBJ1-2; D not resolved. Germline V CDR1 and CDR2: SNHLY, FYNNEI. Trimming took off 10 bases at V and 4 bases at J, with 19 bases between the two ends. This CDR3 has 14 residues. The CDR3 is CATNVRRESYGYTF. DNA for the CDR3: TGTGCCACCAACGTCCGGCGGGAGAGCTATGGCTACACCTTC.

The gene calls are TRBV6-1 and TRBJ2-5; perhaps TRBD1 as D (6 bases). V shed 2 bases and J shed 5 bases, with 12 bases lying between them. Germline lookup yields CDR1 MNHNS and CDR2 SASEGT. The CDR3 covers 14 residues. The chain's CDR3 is CASSEQWGRETQYF. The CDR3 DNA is TGTGCCAGCAGTGAACAATGGGGGCGGGAGACCCAGTACTTC.

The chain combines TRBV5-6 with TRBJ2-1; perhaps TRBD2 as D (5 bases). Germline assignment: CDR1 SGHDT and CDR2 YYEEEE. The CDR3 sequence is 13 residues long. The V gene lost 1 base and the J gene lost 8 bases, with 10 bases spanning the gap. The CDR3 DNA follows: TGTGCCAGCAGCTTGCCTAGCCGGGATGAGCAGTTCTTC. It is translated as CASSLPSRDEQFF. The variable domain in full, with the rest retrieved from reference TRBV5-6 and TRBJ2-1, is DAGVTQSPTHLIKTRGQQVTLRCSPKSGHDTVSWYQQALGQGPQFIFQYYEEEERQRGNFPDRFSGHQFPNYSSELNVNALLLGDSALYLCASSLPSRDEQFFGPGTRLTVL.

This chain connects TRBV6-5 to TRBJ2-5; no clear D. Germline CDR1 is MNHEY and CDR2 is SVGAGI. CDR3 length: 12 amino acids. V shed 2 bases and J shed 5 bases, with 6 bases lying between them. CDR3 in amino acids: CASSYGRETQYF. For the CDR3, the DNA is TGTGCCAGCAGTTACGGTCGGGAGACCCAGTACTTC.

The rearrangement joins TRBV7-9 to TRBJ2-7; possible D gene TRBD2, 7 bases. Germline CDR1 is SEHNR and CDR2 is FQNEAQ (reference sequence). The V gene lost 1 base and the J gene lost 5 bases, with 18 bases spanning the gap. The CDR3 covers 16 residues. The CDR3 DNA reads TGTGCCAGCAGCTTAGGTTCGCGGGGGCCGCATCACGAGCAGTACTTC. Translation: CASSLGSRGPHHEQYF.

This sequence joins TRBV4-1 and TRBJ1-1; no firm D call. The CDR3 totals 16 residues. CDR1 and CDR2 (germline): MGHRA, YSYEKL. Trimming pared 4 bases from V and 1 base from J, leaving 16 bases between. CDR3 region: CASSPRGRARNTEAFF. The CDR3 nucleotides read TGCGCCAGCAGCCCTAGAGGAAGGGCCAGGAACACTGAAGCTTTCTTT.

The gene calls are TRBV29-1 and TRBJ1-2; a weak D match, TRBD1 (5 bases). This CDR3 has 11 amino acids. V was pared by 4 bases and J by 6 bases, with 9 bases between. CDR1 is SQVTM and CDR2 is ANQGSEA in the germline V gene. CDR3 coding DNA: TGCAGCGTTGTTAGGGGTCATGGCTACACCTTC. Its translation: CSVVRGHGYTF.

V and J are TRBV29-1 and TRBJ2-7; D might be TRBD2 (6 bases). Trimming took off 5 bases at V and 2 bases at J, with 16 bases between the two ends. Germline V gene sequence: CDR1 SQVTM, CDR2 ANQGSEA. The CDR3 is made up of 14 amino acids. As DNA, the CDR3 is TGCAGCGTTCTTGGGGACTTAATTACCTACGAGCAGTACTTC. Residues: CSVLGDLITYEQYF.

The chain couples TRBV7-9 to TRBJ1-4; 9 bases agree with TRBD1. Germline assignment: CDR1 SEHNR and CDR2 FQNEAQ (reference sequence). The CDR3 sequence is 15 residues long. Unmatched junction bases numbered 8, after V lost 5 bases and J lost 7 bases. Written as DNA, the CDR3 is TGTGCCAGCAGCGGACCGGGACAGGGTGGTGAAAAACTGTTTTTT. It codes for CASSGPGQGGEKLFF.

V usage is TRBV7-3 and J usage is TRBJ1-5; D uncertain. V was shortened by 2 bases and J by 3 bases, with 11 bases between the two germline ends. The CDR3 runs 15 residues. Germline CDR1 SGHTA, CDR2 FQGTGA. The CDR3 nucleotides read TGTGCCAGCAGCTTACTGACCGACCTCAATCAGCCCCAGCATTTT. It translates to CASSLLTDLNQPQHF.

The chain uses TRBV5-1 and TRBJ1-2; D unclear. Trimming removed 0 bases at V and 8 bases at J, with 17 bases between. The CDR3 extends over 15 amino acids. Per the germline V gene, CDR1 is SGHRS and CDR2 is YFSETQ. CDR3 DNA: TGCGCCAGCAGCTTGGGAGGGAGGTCTACTGGGGGCTACACCTTC. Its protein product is CASSLGGRSTGGYTF.

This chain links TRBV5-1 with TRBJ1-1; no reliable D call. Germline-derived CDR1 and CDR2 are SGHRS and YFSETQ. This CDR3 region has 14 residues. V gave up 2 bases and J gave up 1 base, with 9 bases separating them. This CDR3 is CASSFTSENTEAFF. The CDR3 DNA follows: TGCGCCAGCAGCTTTACTTCAGAGAACACTGAAGCTTTCTTT.

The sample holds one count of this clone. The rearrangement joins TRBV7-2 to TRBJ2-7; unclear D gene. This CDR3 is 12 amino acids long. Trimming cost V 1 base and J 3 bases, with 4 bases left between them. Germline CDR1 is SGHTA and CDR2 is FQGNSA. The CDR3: CASSLVLYEQYF. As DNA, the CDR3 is TGTGCCAGCAGCTTAGTTCTCTACGAGCAGTACTTC.

The CDR3 is CASSPFSLSSYGYTF. The CDR3 coding sequence is TGCGCCAGCAGCCCTTTCAGCCTTTCGAGCTATGGCTACACCTTC. The chain couples TRBV5-1 to TRBJ1-2; no reliable D call. This CDR3 region has 15 residues. Deletions cut 4 bases from V and 4 bases from J, with 17 bases between. From germline, CDR1 is SGHRS and CDR2 YFSETQ.

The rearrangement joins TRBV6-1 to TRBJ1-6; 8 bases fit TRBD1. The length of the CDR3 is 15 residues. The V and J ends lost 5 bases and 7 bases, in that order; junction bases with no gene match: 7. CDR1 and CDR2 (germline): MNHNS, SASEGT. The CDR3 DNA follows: TGTGCCAGCAGTAGACAGGGGAAGGAAAATTCACCCCTCCACTTT. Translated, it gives CASSRQGKENSPLHF.

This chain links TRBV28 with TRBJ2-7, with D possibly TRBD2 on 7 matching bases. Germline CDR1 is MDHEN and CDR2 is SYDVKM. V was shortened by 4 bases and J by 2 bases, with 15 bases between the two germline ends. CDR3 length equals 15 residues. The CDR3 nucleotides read TGTGCCAGCAGTTCAAGGGGGGCGGGGGCCTACGAGCAGTACTTC. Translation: CASSSRGAGAYEQYF.

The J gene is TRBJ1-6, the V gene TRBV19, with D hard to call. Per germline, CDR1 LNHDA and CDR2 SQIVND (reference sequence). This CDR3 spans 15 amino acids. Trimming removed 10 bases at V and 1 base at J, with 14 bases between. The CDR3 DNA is TGTGCCACCGACCCGGACGGTTCCTATAATTCACCCCTCCACTTT. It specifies CATDPDGSYNSPLHF.

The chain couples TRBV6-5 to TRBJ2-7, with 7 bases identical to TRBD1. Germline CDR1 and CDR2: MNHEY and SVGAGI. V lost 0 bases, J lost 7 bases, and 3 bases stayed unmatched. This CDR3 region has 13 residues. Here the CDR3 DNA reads TGTGCCAGCAGTTACTCCCCAGGGGGAGAGCAGTACTTC. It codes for CASSYSPGGEQYF.

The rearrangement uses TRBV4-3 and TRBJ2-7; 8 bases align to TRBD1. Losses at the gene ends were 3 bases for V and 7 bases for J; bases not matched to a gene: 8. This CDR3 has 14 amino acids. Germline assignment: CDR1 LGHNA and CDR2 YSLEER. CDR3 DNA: TGCGCCAGCAGCCAGGAAACCGGGACAGGTGAGCAGTACTTC. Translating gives CASSQETGTGEQYF.

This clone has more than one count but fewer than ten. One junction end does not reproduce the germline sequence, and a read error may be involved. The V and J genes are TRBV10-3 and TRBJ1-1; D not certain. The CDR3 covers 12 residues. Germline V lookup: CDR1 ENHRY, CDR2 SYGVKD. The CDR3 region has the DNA TGTGCCATCAGTCCGAGGAACACCGAAGCTTTCTTT. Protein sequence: CAISPRNTEAFF.

CDR3 nucleotide sequence: TGCGCCAGCAGCCAAGATGTGGGGGGCCGGGAGACCCAGTACTTC. Protein product: CASSQDVGGRETQYF. The V gene is TRBV4-1, the J gene TRBJ2-5; either TRBD1 or TRBD2 may fit D (6 bases each). The CDR3 runs 15 residues. CDR1 and CDR2 from the germline V gene are MGHRA and YSYEKL. Trimming took 0 bases from V and 5 from J, leaving 13 bases between them.

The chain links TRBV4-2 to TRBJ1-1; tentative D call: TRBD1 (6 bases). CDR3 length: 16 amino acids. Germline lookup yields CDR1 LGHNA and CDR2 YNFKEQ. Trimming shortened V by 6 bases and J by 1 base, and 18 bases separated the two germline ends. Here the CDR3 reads CASSVDWRGANTEAFF. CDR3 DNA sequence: TGTGCCAGCAGTGTGGATTGGAGGGGGGCGAACACTGAAGCTTTCTTT.

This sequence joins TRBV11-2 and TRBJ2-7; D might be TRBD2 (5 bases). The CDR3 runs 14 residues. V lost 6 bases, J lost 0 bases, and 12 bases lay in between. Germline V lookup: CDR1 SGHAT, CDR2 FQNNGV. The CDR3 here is CASRDTGNSYEQYF. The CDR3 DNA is TGTGCCAGCAGGGATACCGGGAACTCCTACGAGCAGTACTTC.

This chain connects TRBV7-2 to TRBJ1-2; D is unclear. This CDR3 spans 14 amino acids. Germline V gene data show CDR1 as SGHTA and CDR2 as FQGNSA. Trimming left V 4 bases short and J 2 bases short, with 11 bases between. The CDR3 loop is CASSSSTGNYGYTF. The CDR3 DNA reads TGTGCCAGCAGCTCCTCGACGGGAAACTATGGCTACACCTTC. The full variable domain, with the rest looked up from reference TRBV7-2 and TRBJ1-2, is GAGVSQSPSNKVTEKGKDVELRCDPISGHTALYWYRQSLGQGLEFLIYFQGNSAPDKSGLPSDRFSAERTGGSVSTLTIQRTQQEDSAVYLCASSSSTGNYGYTFGSGTRLTVV.